This T cell receptor (beta chain) was sequenced for a study of blood T cell repertoires in COVID-19. Across the whole study: Italy, Spain and the United States were the sources of the convalescent and acute COVID-19 samples. The cDNA or gDNA used as material had been derived from T cells, B-cell-depleted T cells, or PBMCs.

This table comes from immunoSEQ multiplex PCR, and its TCRdb copy is limited to in-frame clones, with some not included. Here the sample spans some 130,000 clones, 65% to 90% being singletons. The CDR3 is 14 residues long. Trimming left V 3 bases short and J 3 bases short, with 11 bases between. CDR1 is KGHSH, CDR2 LQKENI, per germline. The sequenced material came from peripheral blood. The rearrangement links TRBV18 to TRBJ2-5; possibly TRBD1 for D (5 bases). The receptor comes from a man older than 75 with acute or convalescent COVID-19. The CDR3 DNA follows: TGTGCCAGCTCACCCTTAAGCAGGGAAGAGACCCAGTACTTC. Amino acids: CASSPLSREETQYF.